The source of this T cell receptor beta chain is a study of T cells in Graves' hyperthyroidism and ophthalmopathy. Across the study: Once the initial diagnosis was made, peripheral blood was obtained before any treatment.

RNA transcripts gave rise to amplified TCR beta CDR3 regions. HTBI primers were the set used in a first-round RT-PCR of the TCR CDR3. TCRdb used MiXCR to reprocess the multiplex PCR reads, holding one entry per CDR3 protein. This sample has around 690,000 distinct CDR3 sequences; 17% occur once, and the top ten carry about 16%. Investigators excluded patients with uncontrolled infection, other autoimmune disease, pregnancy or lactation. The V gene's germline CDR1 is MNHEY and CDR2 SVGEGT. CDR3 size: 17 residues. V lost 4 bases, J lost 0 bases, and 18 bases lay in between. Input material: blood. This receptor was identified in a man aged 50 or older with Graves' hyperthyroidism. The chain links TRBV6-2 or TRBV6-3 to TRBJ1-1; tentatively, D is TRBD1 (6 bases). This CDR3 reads CASSFGGSITMNTEAFF. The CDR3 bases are TGTGCCAGCAGTTTCGGGGGCTCCATTACTATGAACACTGAAGCTTTCTTT.